The source of this TCR beta chain is a study of immune evolution from preneoplasia to lung adenocarcinoma. Across the study: HLA loss of heterozygosity: under 7.5% AIS, less than 18% MIA, around 33% ADC, none AAH.

Between the mid-2010s and the late 2010s, patients underwent resection in Japan or China. Findings and caveats of the study: Top clone frequencies peaked in normal lung, apparently declining through invasive adenocarcinoma. Highest clonality occurred in KRAS-mutant, not EGFR-mutant or double wild-type, nodules.

V lost 9 bases and J lost 8, with 21 bases in between. Germline CDR1 and CDR2: SNHLY and FYNNEI. CDR3 length: 14 residues. Here immunoSEQ multiplex PCR was the method, and the copy in TCRdb shows in-frame clones only, minus some. The repertoire consists of 20,000 to 30,000 clones, with roughly 74% occurring once and the leading ten covering 5% to 7%. To note about this clone: Its antigen is undetermined.

This rearrangement joins TRBV2 to TRBJ2-3; D might be TRBD1 (6 bases). Material for sequencing was FFPE invasive lung adenocarcinoma tissue. This sequence originates from a person between 60 and 70 years old with invasive lung adenocarcinoma. Some clones in this sample may be carry-over from other donors' samples. CDR3 residues: CARGGEGWFGTQYF. The CDR3 nucleotides read TGTGCCAGAGGGGGAGAAGGGTGGTTTGGTACGCAGTATTTT.